These 21 T cell receptor beta chains share one sample of origin, sequenced in a study of T cell repertoires in cytomegalovirus infection. TCRdb ran MiXCR on the reads and lists one entry per CDR3 protein. The sample yields hundreds of thousands of distinct CDR3 sequences, around 30% seen once. Their specific antigens are unknown. Sequencing was performed on cultured PBMCs, taken from culture after CMV antigen stimulation. The origin of the receptors is a human donor in good health (CMV status not recorded). Some clones in this sample may be carry-over from other donors' samples.

The chain joins TRBV7-2 to TRBJ2-1, with 9 nucleotides matching TRBD2. Germline assignment: CDR1 SGHTA and CDR2 FQGNSA. V shed 5 bases and J 0 bases; nucleotides not matched to a gene: 14. The CDR3 has 19 residues. CDR3 region: CASSLRTSVVTSSYNEQFF. CDR3 DNA: TGTGCCAGCAGCCTTCGGACTAGCGTCGTCACCAGCTCCTACAATGAGCAGTTCTTC.

The rearrangement uses TRBV10-3 and TRBJ2-7; 14 nucleotides agree with TRBD2. The CDR3 has 16 residues. Losses at the gene ends were 0 bases for V and 6 bases for J; bases not matched to a gene: 4. Germline V gives CDR1 ENHRY, CDR2 SYGVKD. CDR3 loop: CAISESTSGRGSEQYF. The DNA for the CDR3 is TGTGCCATCAGTGAGTCGACTAGCGGGAGGGGGTCCGAGCAGTACTTC.

The chain uses TRBV15 and TRBJ2-3, with D unclear. Germline CDR1 LNHNV, CDR2 YYDKDF (reference sequence). CDR3 length: 13 residues. V lost 7 bases, J lost 0 bases, and 8 bases lay in between. The CDR3 region has the DNA TGTGCCACCAAAGGGTATAGCACAGATACGCAGTATTTT. It specifies CATKGYSTDTQYF.

The rearrangement joins TRBV7-2 to TRBJ1-6; D not resolved. Germline CDR1 is SGHTA and CDR2 is FQGNSA. The CDR3 covers 18 residues. Trimming took off 0 bases at V and 4 bases at J, with 16 bases between the two ends. The CDR3: CASSLALVEGGYNSPLHF. The DNA for the CDR3 is TGTGCCAGCAGCTTAGCTCTGGTGGAGGGCGGGTATAATTCACCCCTCCACTTT.

The rearrangement joins TRBV5-4 to TRBJ2-1; tentatively, D is TRBD2 (6 bases). CDR1 and CDR2 from the germline V gene are SGHNT and YYREEE (reference sequence). CDR3 length: 14 residues. V was clipped by 3 bases and J by 0 bases, with 7 bases between them. The CDR3 sequence: CASSSGVSYNEQFF. In nucleotides, the CDR3 is TGTGCCAGCAGCTCGGGAGTCTCCTACAATGAGCAGTTCTTC.

The rearrangement uses TRBV5-4 and TRBJ1-1; the match to TRBD1 covers 9 bases. Looked up from germline, CDR1 is SGHNT and CDR2 is YYREEE (reference sequence). CDR3 length equals 14 residues. J was trimmed by 3 bases and V by 7 bases; bases with no gene match: 7. Here the CDR3 DNA reads TGTGCCAGCGGGAGACAGGGGGGGTACACTGAAGCTTTCTTT. It codes for CASGRQGGYTEAFF.

The chain uses TRBV24-1 and TRBJ2-1, with 14 bases lining up with TRBD2. This CDR3 is 17 amino acids long. CDR1 KGHDR and CDR2 SFDVKD come from the germline V gene. V shed 3 bases, J shed 4 bases, and the junction held 4 bases outside the gene matches. The DNA of the CDR3 is TGTGCCACCAGTGATCCCGGGACTAGCGGGAGATACAATGAGCAGTTCTTC. As protein: CATSDPGTSGRYNEQFF.

The chain has TRBV12-3 or TRBV12-4 and TRBJ1-1; TRBD1 aligns across 7 bases. V dropped 6 bases and J dropped 9; count of bases not matched to a gene: 13. The CDR3 totals 14 residues. CDR3 DNA sequence: TGTGCCAGCAGGACCGGGACAGACAGGGCGAAAGCTTTCTTT. Translation gives CASRTGTDRAKAFF.

This clonotype was detected a few times. The V gene is TRBV30, the J gene TRBJ1-1; 9 bases line up with TRBD1. The CDR3 loop spans 16 amino acids. CDR1 and CDR2 from the germline V gene are GTSNPN and SVGIG (reference sequence). Unmatched junction bases numbered 10, after V lost 4 bases and J lost 1 base. The CDR3 DNA sequence: TGTGCCTGGACCCCTCGTCCGGGACAGGGGAACACTGAAGCTTTCTTT. It is translated as CAWTPRPGQGNTEAFF.

The sample holds a few counts of this clonotype. The chain joins TRBV7-8 to TRBJ2-6, with 7 bases matching TRBD2. The CDR3 consists of 16 residues. V was pared by 5 bases and J by 0 bases, with 4 bases of the junction left unmatched. Germline CDR1 SGHVS, CDR2 FQNEAQ. The CDR3 protein is CASSQTSLSGANVLTF. The CDR3 DNA sequence: TGTGCCAGCAGCCAGACTAGCCTCTCTGGGGCCAACGTCCTGACTTTC.

This sequence joins TRBV2 and TRBJ2-1; a possible D gene is TRBD1 (5 bases). CDR1 SNHLY and CDR2 FYNNEI come from the germline V gene. The CDR3 covers 15 residues. Between the trimmed V and J ends, which lost 6 bases and 0 bases, there was a span of 12 bases. CDR3 nucleotide sequence: TGTGCCAGCAGGGAGACAGTAAGCTCCTACAATGAGCAGTTCTTC. The encoded protein is CASRETVSSYNEQFF.

In this sample, this clonotype turned up a few times. This chain uses TRBV5-4 with TRBJ2-6; 8 bases match TRBD1. The CDR3 consists of 18 residues. Germline loops: CDR1 SGHNT, CDR2 YYREEE (reference sequence). With V trimmed by 1 base and J by 2 bases, 8 bases remained unmatched. The CDR3 spells CASSLTRTGITGANVLTF. The CDR3 bases are TGTGCCAGCAGCTTGACCAGGACAGGGATCACTGGGGCCAACGTCCTGACTTTC. Full variable domain (outside the CDR3, taken from reference TRBV5-4 and TRBJ2-6): ETGVTQSPTHLIKTRGQQVTLRCSSQSGHNTVSWYQQALGQGPQFIFQYYREEENGRGNFPPRFSGLQFPNYSSELNVNALELDDSALYLCASSLTRTGITGANVLTFGAGSRLTVL.

The chain joins TRBV11-1 to TRBJ2-1, with a possible D match to TRBD1 (5 bases). The V end was cut by 0 bases, the J end by 7 bases, with 10 bases between. The germline gives CDR1 SGHAT, CDR2 FQDESV (reference sequence). The CDR3 is 14 residues long. CDR3 nucleotides: TGTGCCAGCAGCTTAGCGGGGCCTTTGAATGAGCAGTTCTTC. It is translated as CASSLAGPLNEQFF.

Only a few counts were recorded for this clonotype. The V call is TRBV6-2 or TRBV6-3, the J call TRBJ1-6; D is ambiguous. The germline V and J ends were trimmed by 7 bases and 10 bases, with 8 bases remaining between them. Germline CDR1 reads MNHEY; CDR2 reads SVGEGT. This CDR3 contains 11 residues. DNA of the CDR3: TGTGCCAGCAATTCTCGGTCACCCCTCCACTTT. Encoded protein: CASNSRSPLHF.

CDR3 nucleotides: TGTGCCAGCAGCTTAGATCCCGACAGCACAGATACGCAGTATTTT. Amino acid sequence: CASSLDPDSTDTQYF. This chain links TRBV11-2 with TRBJ2-3, with D unclear. Germline-derived CDR1 and CDR2 are SGHAT and FQNNGV. The V end lost 0 bases, the J end lost 0 bases, and 7 bases lay between the germline ends. This CDR3 region has 15 residues.

This clonotype came up a few times. Written as DNA, the CDR3 is TGTGCCAGCAGCTTAAGAGCGTTCAATGAGCAGTTCTTC. Amino acid sequence: CASSLRAFNEQFF. The genes are TRBV7-6 and TRBJ2-1, with no clear D. CDR1 is SGHVS, CDR2 FNYEAQ, per germline. The CDR3 extends over 13 amino acids. V lost 2 bases, J lost 6 bases, and 8 bases lay in between.

The chain employs TRBV28 and TRBJ2-1; tentative D call: TRBD2 (5 bases). Germline V gene data show CDR1 as MDHEN and CDR2 as SYDVKM. Trimming removed 4 bases from V and 4 bases from J, with 8 bases in between. The CDR3 is 13 amino acids. The CDR3 protein is CASSSPGYNEQFF. DNA of the CDR3: TGTGCCAGCAGTTCCCCGGGGTACAATGAGCAGTTCTTC.

This sequence joins TRBV7-2 and TRBJ2-7, with 10 bases lining up with TRBD1. The CDR3 length is 14 residues. Per germline, CDR1 SGHTA and CDR2 FQGNSA. V shed 5 bases, J shed 5 bases, and the junction held 6 bases outside the gene matches. The CDR3 DNA reads TGTGCCAGCAGCACACGACAGGGGGCCCACGAGCAGTACTTC. It yields the protein CASSTRQGAHEQYF.

This clonotype was seen a handful of times. CDR3 DNA: TGTGCCAGCAGTTTTCGGGGACCGAGCACTGAAGCTTTCTTT. Protein: CASSFRGPSTEAFF. The chain couples TRBV28 to TRBJ1-1, with D perhaps TRBD1 (5 bases). V lost 3 bases to trimming and J lost 4 bases, with 12 bases between them. The CDR3 spans 14 residues. Germline values: CDR1 MDHEN, CDR2 SYDVKM. Full variable domain (remainder filled in from reference TRBV28 and TRBJ1-1): DVKVTQSSRYLVKRTGEKVFLECVQDMDHENMFWYRQDPGLGLRLIYFSYDVKMKEKGDIPEGYSVSREKKERFSLILESASTNQTSMYLCASSFRGPSTEAFFGQGTRLTVV.

This chain connects TRBV2 to TRBJ1-2; no definite D call. This CDR3 is built from 12 residues. CDR1 and CDR2 from the germline V gene are SNHLY and FYNNEI. V was trimmed by 4 bases and J by 8 bases, leaving 11 bases between them. CDR3 protein: CASSGEVEGYTF. The CDR3 DNA is TGTGCCAGCAGTGGTGAGGTTGAAGGCTACACCTTC.

This clonotype was picked up a small number of times. The CDR3 loop reads CASSPGYLQFF. The CDR3 DNA reads TGTGCCAGCAGTCCAGGGTACCTGCAGTTCTTC. This sequence joins TRBV11-2 and TRBJ2-1; D possibly corresponds to TRBD1 (5 bases). The CDR3 consists of 11 residues. The V gene lost 6 bases and the J gene lost 12 bases, with 12 bases spanning the gap. The germline gives CDR1 SGHAT, CDR2 FQNNGV.